This passage covers 22 T cell receptor beta chains from one sample sequenced in a study of blood T cell repertoires in COVID-19. Profiled with immunoSEQ multiplex PCR; TCRdb holds only in-frame clones, not every one. The sample lists approximately 500,000 clones; 85% to 90% were seen once. Sequenced: PBMCs or T cells enriched from blood (not recorded which). All receptors derive from a woman in her thirties or forties who had recovered from COVID-19.

The CDR3, as DNA: TGTGCCAGCAGCCCACCTAGTGTGATGCGGGGTGAGCAGTTCTTC. Its protein product is CASSPPSVMRGEQFF. The rearrangement links TRBV11-2 to TRBJ2-1; perhaps TRBD2 as D (6 bases). The CDR3 length is 15 residues. Trimming removed 5 bases from V and 9 bases from J, with 20 bases in between. Germline V CDR1 and CDR2: SGHAT, FQNNGV.

In the case of this clone: Other nucleotide sequences from this sample produce the same CDR3. The CDR3 is CASSLSGTEAFF. CDR3 bases: TGTGCCAGCAGTTTATCGGGAACTGAAGCTTTCTTT. This chain uses TRBV28 with TRBJ1-1; no firm D call. V was pared by 1 base and J by 5 bases, with 5 bases between. The CDR3 loop spans 12 amino acids. Germline values: CDR1 MDHEN, CDR2 SYDVKM.

The chain joins TRBV5-4 to TRBJ2-1, with a possible D match to TRBD2 (7 bases). The CDR3 sequence is 16 residues long. From germline, CDR1 is SGHNT and CDR2 YYREEE (reference sequence). V was shortened by 7 bases and J by 2 bases, with 19 bases between the two germline ends. CDR3 DNA sequence: TGTGCCAGCGGGGGGCGGTCTAGCGGAACCTACAATGAGCAGTTCTTC. Its translation is CASGGRSSGTYNEQFF.

V usage is TRBV30 and J usage is TRBJ2-3, with 13 bases matching TRBD2. Germline loops: CDR1 GTSNPN, CDR2 SVGIG (reference sequence). The CDR3 is 16 amino acids. V dropped 5 bases and J dropped 4; count of bases not matched to a gene: 9. The CDR3 bases are TGTGCCTGGGCGGGGACTAGCGGGACCTCCCCAGATACGCAGTATTTT. Its protein product is CAWAGTSGTSPDTQYF.

V gene TRBV27 combines with J gene TRBJ2-7, with 8 bases matching TRBD1. The CDR3 runs to 15 residues. From germline, CDR1 is MNHEY and CDR2 SMNVEV (reference sequence). The ends lost 3 bases at V and 1 base at J; junction bases unmatched: 5. The DNA of the CDR3 is TGTGCCAGCAGTTTTCGCAGGGGGCTTTCCTACGAGCAGTACTTC. It translates to CASSFRRGLSYEQYF.

The chain joins TRBV20-1 to TRBJ1-1; no reliable D call. Germline V gene sequence: CDR1 DFQATT, CDR2 SNEGSKA (reference sequence). CDR3 length equals 12 residues. With 3 bases removed from V and 2 bases from J, the gap between germline ends came to 7 bases. CDR3 residues: CSASRVNTEAFF. CDR3 nucleotides: TGCAGTGCTAGTCGGGTTAACACTGAAGCTTTCTTT.

This clone was detected a few times. The chain employs TRBV7-9 and TRBJ1-1; 11 nucleotides agree with TRBD1. Germline trimming cut 5 bases from V and 4 bases from J; bases unmatched to any gene: 9. Germline V gene data show CDR1 as SEHNR and CDR2 as FQNEAQ (reference sequence). The CDR3 consists of 16 residues. This CDR3 is CASSPRTGGFGTEAFF. The CDR3 DNA reads as TGTGCCAGCAGCCCACGGACAGGGGGCTTTGGCACTGAAGCTTTCTTT.

This CDR3 reads CASSSNRESFYGYTF. CDR3 in DNA: TGTGCCAGCAGCTCTAACAGGGAATCGTTCTATGGCTACACCTTC. The chain has TRBV7-2 and TRBJ1-2, with a possible D match to TRBD1 (6 bases). V shed 4 bases and J shed 4 bases, with 16 bases lying between them. Germline loops: CDR1 SGHTA, CDR2 FQGNSA. The CDR3 spans 15 residues.

This clone was counted once. The genes are TRBV4-1 and TRBJ1-2, with D hard to call. Germline assignment: CDR1 MGHRA and CDR2 YSYEKL. CDR3 length: 14 residues. Trimming removed 1 base at V and 4 bases at J, with 10 bases between. The CDR3 DNA reads as TGCGCCAGCAGCCAAGTGCAGAAGATCTATGGCTACACCTTC. Protein product: CASSQVQKIYGYTF.

The chain has TRBV18 and TRBJ2-1; D is possibly TRBD2 (6 bases). The V end lost 2 bases, the J end lost 2 bases, and 13 bases lay between the germline ends. Germline CDR1 and CDR2: KGHSH and LQKENI. The CDR3 has 16 amino acids. The CDR3 loop reads CASSPWGETTYNEQFF. CDR3 nucleotide sequence: TGTGCCAGCTCACCATGGGGGGAGACCACCTACAATGAGCAGTTCTTC.

This clone has only one observation. The V gene is TRBV18, the J gene TRBJ1-4, with 7 bases fitting TRBD1. V lost 5 bases and J lost 0; bases outside the gene matches: 3. The CDR3 extends over 15 amino acids. Germline loops: CDR1 KGHSH, CDR2 LQKENI. CDR3 DNA sequence: TGTGCCAGCTCATGGGACAGCCCAACTAATGAAAAACTGTTTTTT. This codes for CASSWDSPTNEKLFF.

This CDR3 is CASGLAGGPYNNEQFF. CDR3 DNA: TGTGCCAGCGGACTAGCGGGAGGGCCGTACAACAATGAGCAGTTCTTC. V usage is TRBV27 and J usage is TRBJ2-1, with 15 nucleotides matching TRBD2. The ends lost 8 bases at V and 5 bases at J; junction bases unmatched: 7. From germline, CDR1 is MNHEY and CDR2 SMNVEV (reference sequence). The CDR3 is 16 residues long.

This chain links TRBV4-1 with TRBJ2-7, with TRBD1 matching 12 bases. The V gene end was trimmed by 4 bases and the J gene end by 4 bases; junction bases not matched to a gene: 11. Germline V CDR1 and CDR2: MGHRA, YSYEKL. The CDR3 is 17 amino acids. In DNA, the CDR3 is TGCGCCAGCAGCCGCGGCGTACCGGGACAGGGGGCTTACGAGCAGTACTTC. This gives the protein CASSRGVPGQGAYEQYF.

This chain connects TRBV5-8 to TRBJ2-7; 8 nucleotides line up with TRBD1. The germline CDR1 and CDR2 sequences are SGHTS and YDEGEE. Losses at the gene ends were 3 bases for V and 5 bases for J; bases not matched to a gene: 7. The CDR3 length is 14 residues. The CDR3 coding sequence is TGTGCCAGCAGCTCGACAGGGGTAGTAAACGAGCAGTACTTC. Residues: CASSSTGVVNEQYF. Combining the CDR3 with reference TRBV5-8 and TRBJ2-7 gives the whole variable domain EAGVTQSPTHLIKTRGQQATLRCSPISGHTSVYWYQQALGLGLQFLLWYDEGEERNRGNFPPRFSGRQFPNYSSELNVNALELEDSALYLCASSSTGVVNEQYFGPGTRLTVT.

The V and J genes are TRBV21-1 and TRBJ1-5; the table's D call TRBD1 went unverified against the DNA. TRBV21-1 is a pseudogene segment. The CDR3 is made up of 15 amino acids. Here the CDR3 reads CASSKGAGNNQPQHF. The CDR3, as DNA: TGTGCCAGCAGCAAGGGGGCAGGAAACAATCAGCCCCAGCATTTT.

The chain has TRBV4-1 and TRBJ2-7; the D gene is possibly TRBD1 (5 bases). Trimming left V 1 base short and J 2 bases short, with 15 bases between. The CDR3 loop spans 16 amino acids. Germline CDR1 is MGHRA and CDR2 is YSYEKL. The CDR3 sequence is CASSQVSTGSAYEQYF. For the CDR3, the DNA is TGCGCCAGCAGCCAAGTTAGTACAGGTTCCGCCTACGAGCAGTACTTC.

This rearrangement joins TRBV19 to TRBJ2-7; D gene ambiguous. V was cut by 7 bases and J by 4 bases, with 14 bases left in between. Germline V gene sequence: CDR1 LNHDA, CDR2 SQIVND (reference sequence). The CDR3 runs 13 residues. The CDR3 loop reads CASNLGVVYEQYF. The CDR3 DNA reads TGTGCCAGTAATCTGGGCGTGGTGTACGAGCAGTACTTC.

This chain links TRBV10-3 with TRBJ1-2; tentative D call: TRBD1 (6 bases). V was pared by 7 bases and J by 8 bases, with 17 bases between. This CDR3 has 13 residues. CDR1 and CDR2 (germline): ENHRY, SYGVKD. The CDR3 loop is CAINEQGIVGYTF. The DNA of the CDR3 is TGTGCCATCAACGAACAGGGTATCGTGGGCTACACCTTC.

Note on this clone: Relative to the germline gene, one junction end is altered; a read error may explain this. The chain carries TRBV7-8 and TRBJ2-3; D is possibly TRBD2 (5 bases). This CDR3 is 14 amino acids long. Germline CDR1 and CDR2: SGHVS and FQNEAQ. CDR3 sequence (DNA): TGTGCCAGCAACTTACAGCCTAGCATAGATACGCAGTATTTT. Translation: CASNLQPSIDTQYF.

The chain combines TRBV29-1 with TRBJ1-2; no clear D gene. Germline CDR1 SQVTM, CDR2 ANQGSEA. The CDR3 is 12 amino acids. The ends were cut back, 3 bases at V and 5 bases at J, with 10 bases in the middle. In DNA form, the CDR3 reads TGCAGCGTTGACGCGGAGTTGTATGGCTACACCTTC. Translating it yields CSVDAELYGYTF.

This clone was counted a single time. The chain joins TRBV7-9 to TRBJ2-2; D is undetermined. The V end was cut by 0 bases, the J end by 3 bases, with 8 bases between. The CDR3 covers 15 residues. Germline-derived CDR1 and CDR2 are SEHNR and FQNEAQ (reference sequence). CDR3 DNA: TGTGCCAGCAGCTTAGCGGAGACTTACACCGGGGAGCTGTTTTTT. Protein product: CASSLAETYTGELFF.

The chain links TRBV10-2 to TRBJ2-2; D may be TRBD1 (6 bases). V was cut by 7 bases and J by 2 bases, with 14 bases left in between. CDR3 size: 15 residues. The germline V gene has CDR1 WSHSY and CDR2 SAAADI. In nucleotides, the CDR3 is TGCGCCAGCACAACAGGGCTTACTAACACCGGGGAGCTGTTTTTT. The encoded protein is CASTTGLTNTGELFF.